This TCR beta chain originates from a study of a mutant IDH1 vaccine in newly diagnosed glioma. Worth noting for this clone: Its target is not known.

Sequencing was performed with immunoSEQ multiplex PCR; in TCRdb, only in-frame clones are kept and a portion is missing. This table holds approximately 41,000 clones, over 70% found once. In germline, CDR1 is MNHNS, CDR2 SASEGT. The V gene lost 8 bases and the J gene lost 0 bases, with 16 bases spanning the gap. This CDR3 has 15 residues. The time point here: week 23, last vaccination. What each vaccine dose contained was 300 ug of mutant IDH1 20-mer peptide, accompanied by topical imiquimod. The V call is TRBV6-1, the J call TRBJ1-1; D perhaps matches TRBD1 (5 bases). The TCR comes from a middle-aged woman with glioma. Some clones in this sample may be carry-over from other donors' samples. Material: PBMCs, obtained from a glioma patient whose treatment included an IDH1 peptide vaccine. The CDR3, as DNA: TGTGCCAGCCTCGCCGGACACCTGATGAACACTGAAGCTTTCTTT. Translated: CASLAGHLMNTEAFF.